The present TCR beta chain was sequenced within a study of regulatory T cells in long-lasting Graves disease. On the study more broadly: Newly diagnosed Graves' patients took antithyroid drugs under 3 months.

Germline values: CDR1 MDHEN, CDR2 SYDVKM. The length of the CDR3 is 19 residues. V trimming: 3 bases; J trimming: 7 bases; junction bases outside the gene matches: 18. Indicated time point: newly diagnosed GD, antithyroid drugs for less than 3 months. Making the TCR library involved RNA that had been extracted from PBMCs. In its sample, this clonotype was seen many times. Arm-PCR of CDR3 regions with iRepertoire HTBI primers generated TCR beta libraries. Via MiXCR, TCRdb re-called the multiplex PCR reads, giving one row per CDR3 protein. The sample consists of more than 300,000 distinct CDR3 sequences, about 16% of them appearing once. These data were also reused for a study on T cells in Graves' hyperthyroidism and ophthalmopathy. This second report adds: The hyperthyroidism patients had all been newly diagnosed, and their disease duration was under 2 months. Their ages ranged from 18 to 65 years. Diagnoses used clinical symptoms, serum thyroxine and TRAb, thyroid ultrasound and orbital computed tomography. When the TCR CDR3 underwent first-round RT-PCR, the HTBI primer set was used.

The sequence came from a woman in her late teens or twenties with Graves disease. The source was peripheral blood mononuclear cells (PBMCs), collected at new diagnosis, from a patient treated with antithyroid drugs. The chain is built from TRBV28 and TRBJ2-1; 10 positions match TRBD2. This chain's CDR3 is CASSFPSRIVAGGTNEQFF. The DNA of the CDR3 is TGTGCCAGCAGTTTTCCTTCCCGAATTGTAGCGGGAGGAACGAATGAGCAGTTCTTC.